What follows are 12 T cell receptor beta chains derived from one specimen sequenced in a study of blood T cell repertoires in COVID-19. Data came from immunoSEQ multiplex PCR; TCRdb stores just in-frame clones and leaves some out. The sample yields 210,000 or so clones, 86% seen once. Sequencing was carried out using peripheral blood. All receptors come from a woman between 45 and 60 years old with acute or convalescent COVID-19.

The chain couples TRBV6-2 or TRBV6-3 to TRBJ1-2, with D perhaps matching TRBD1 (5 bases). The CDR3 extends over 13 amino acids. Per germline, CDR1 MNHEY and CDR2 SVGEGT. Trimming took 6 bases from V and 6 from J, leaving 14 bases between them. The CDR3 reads CASSAGLLDGYTF. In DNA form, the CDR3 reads TGTGCCAGCAGCGCAGGGTTACTTGATGGCTACACCTTC.

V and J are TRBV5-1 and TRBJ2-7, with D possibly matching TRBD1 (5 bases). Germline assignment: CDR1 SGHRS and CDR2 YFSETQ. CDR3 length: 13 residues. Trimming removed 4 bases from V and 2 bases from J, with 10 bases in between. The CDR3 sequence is CASSLTGAYEQYF. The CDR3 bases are TGCGCCAGCAGCCTCACAGGAGCCTACGAGCAGTACTTC.

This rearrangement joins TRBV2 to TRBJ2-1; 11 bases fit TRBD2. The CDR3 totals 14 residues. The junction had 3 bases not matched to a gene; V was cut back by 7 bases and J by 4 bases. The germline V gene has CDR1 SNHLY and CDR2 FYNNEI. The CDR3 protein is CASTRLAGYNEQFF. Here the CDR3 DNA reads TGTGCCAGCACACGACTAGCGGGGTACAATGAGCAGTTCTTC. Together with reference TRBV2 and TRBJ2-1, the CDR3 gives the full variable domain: EPEVTQTPSHQVTQMGQEVILRCVPISNHLYFYWYRQILGQKVEFLVSFYNNEISEKSEIFDDQFSVERPDGSNFTLKIRSTKLEDSAMYFCASTRLAGYNEQFFGPGTRLTVL.

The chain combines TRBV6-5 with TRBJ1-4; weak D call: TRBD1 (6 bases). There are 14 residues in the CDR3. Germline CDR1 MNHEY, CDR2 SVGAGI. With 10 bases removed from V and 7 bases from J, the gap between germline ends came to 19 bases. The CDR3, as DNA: TGTGCCACCCAAACCAGGGGAAGCCCTGAAAAACTGTTTTTT. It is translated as CATQTRGSPEKLFF.

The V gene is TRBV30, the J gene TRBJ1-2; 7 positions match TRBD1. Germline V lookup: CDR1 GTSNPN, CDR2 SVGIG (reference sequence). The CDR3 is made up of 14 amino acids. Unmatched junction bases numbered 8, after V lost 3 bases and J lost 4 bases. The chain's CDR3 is CAWRVGGAGYGYTF. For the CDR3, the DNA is TGTGCCTGGAGGGTAGGGGGCGCGGGCTATGGCTACACCTTC.

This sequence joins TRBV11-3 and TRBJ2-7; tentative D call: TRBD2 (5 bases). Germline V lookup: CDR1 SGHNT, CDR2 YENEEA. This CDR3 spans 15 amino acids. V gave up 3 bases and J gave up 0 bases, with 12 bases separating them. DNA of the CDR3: TGTGCCAGCAGCTTTGCGGGCCCGAGCTCCTACGAGCAGTACTTC. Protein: CASSFAGPSSYEQYF.

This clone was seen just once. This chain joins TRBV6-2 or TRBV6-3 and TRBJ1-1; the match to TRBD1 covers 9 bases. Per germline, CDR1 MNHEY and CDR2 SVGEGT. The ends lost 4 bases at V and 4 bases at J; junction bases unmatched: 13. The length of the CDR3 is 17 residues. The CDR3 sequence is CASSSTGTGKDGTEAFF. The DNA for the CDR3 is TGTGCCAGCAGTTCAACTGGGACAGGGAAAGATGGCACTGAAGCTTTCTTT.

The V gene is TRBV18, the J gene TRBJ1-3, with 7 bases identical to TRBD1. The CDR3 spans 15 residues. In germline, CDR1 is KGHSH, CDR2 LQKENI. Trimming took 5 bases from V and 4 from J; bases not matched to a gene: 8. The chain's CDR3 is CASSTQGVYGNTIYF. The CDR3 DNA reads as TGTGCCAGCTCAACTCAGGGGGTTTACGGAAACACCATATATTTT.

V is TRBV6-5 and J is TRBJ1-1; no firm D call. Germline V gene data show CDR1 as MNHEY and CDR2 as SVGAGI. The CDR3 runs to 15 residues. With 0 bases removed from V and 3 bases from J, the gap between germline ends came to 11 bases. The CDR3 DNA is TGTGCCAGCAGTTACTCGACCCGGAGGGACACTGAAGCTTTCTTT. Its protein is CASSYSTRRDTEAFF.

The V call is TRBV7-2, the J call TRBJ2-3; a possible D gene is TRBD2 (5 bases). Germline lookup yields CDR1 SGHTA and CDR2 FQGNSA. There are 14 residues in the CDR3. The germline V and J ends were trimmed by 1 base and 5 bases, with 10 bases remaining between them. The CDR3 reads CASSLGYSGDTQYF. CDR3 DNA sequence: TGTGCCAGCAGCTTAGGTTACAGCGGAGATACGCAGTATTTT.

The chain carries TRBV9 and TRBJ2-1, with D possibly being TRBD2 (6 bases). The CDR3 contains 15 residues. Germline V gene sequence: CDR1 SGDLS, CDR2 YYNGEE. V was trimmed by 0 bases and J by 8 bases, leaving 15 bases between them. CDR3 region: CASSVEGLIRDEQFF. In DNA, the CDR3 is TGTGCCAGCAGCGTAGAGGGACTTATCCGCGATGAGCAGTTCTTC.

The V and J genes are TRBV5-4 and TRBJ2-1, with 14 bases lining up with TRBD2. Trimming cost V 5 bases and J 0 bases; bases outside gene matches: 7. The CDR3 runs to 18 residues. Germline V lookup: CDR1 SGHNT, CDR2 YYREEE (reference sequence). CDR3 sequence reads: CASRWTSGGLSSYNEQFF. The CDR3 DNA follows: TGTGCCAGCAGGTGGACTAGCGGGGGGCTAAGCTCCTACAATGAGCAGTTCTTC.